A selection of T cell receptor beta chains follows, all from one sample in a study of T cells after yellow fever vaccination. TCRdb redid the calling of the 5' RACE reads with MiXCR, one entry per CDR3 protein. The repertoire holds some 200,000 distinct CDR3 sequences, roughly 9.6% seen once, with around 34% in the top ten. The sample was CD8+ T cells sorted from PBMCs, taken 15 days after the yellow fever booster vaccination. These receptors came from a man between 18 and 29 years old who received the YFV17D yellow fever vaccine. The conserved cysteine and the conserved F or W are not part of the CDR3 here. D genes are given only for firm matches.

ASSVTSGEEQF | TRBJ2-1 | TRBD2 | TRBV9
ASSLDRGNYGYT | TRBJ1-2 | TRBD1 | TRBV5-5
ASSQPGAINQPQH | TRBJ1-5 | NA | TRBV4-1
ASSLEGPVYNEQF | TRBJ2-1 | NA | TRBV7-3
ASSFWADTQY | TRBJ2-3 | NA | TRBV12-3/TRBV12-4
ASSLAGGGQPQH | TRBJ1-5 | NA | TRBV12-3/TRBV12-4
ASSQDSTLAHSYNEQF | TRBJ2-1 | TRBD2 | TRBV4-1
ASSVATMGYT | TRBJ1-2 | NA | TRBV9
SARVLQGETQY | TRBJ2-5 | NA | TRBV20-1
ASSRPPSGGTDTQY | TRBJ2-3 | TRBD2 | TRBV4-2
ASSLSGQGTYEQY | TRBJ2-7 | TRBD1 | TRBV27
ASRKGTEDEKLF | TRBJ1-4 | NA | TRBV6-2/TRBV6-3
ASSLRWSMNTEAF | TRBJ1-1 | NA | TRBV4-3
SAWTSLADTQY | TRBJ2-3 | NA | TRBV29-1
ASSYSFLSEAF | TRBJ1-1 | NA | TRBV6-5
ASRRGRETQY | TRBJ2-5 | NA | TRBV12-3/TRBV12-4
ASSPPPGTNEKLF | TRBJ1-4 | NA | TRBV12-3/TRBV12-4
ASSSTLVTSRSGELF | TRBJ2-2 | TRBD2 | TRBV7-9
ASSLAGGKGTEAF | TRBJ1-1 | TRBD1 | TRBV5-1
ASSVAPRGEQY | TRBJ2-7 | NA | TRBV9
ASRTRDRDNSPLH | TRBJ1-6 | TRBD1 | TRBV6-2/TRBV6-3
ASSPDRAGANVLT | TRBJ2-6 | TRBD1 | TRBV27
ASSLGTASGNTIY | TRBJ1-3 | NA | TRBV4-3
ASSSTGSGRANVLT | TRBJ2-6 | TRBD1 | TRBV7-9
ASRLAGGADTQY | TRBJ2-3 | TRBD2 | TRBV12-3/TRBV12-4
ASNQLEETQY | TRBJ2-5 | NA | TRBV7-6
ASSFPGLREGETQY | TRBJ2-5 | NA | TRBV12-3/TRBV12-4
ASSSTLDTDTQY | TRBJ2-3 | NA | TRBV5-1
ASSQGPGGNTEAF | TRBJ1-1 | NA | TRBV4-1
ASSYWGKEETQY | TRBJ2-5 | NA | TRBV6-2/TRBV6-3
ASTQRGITGELF | TRBJ2-2 | TRBD2 | TRBV2
ASSIGFGRVVNNEQF | TRBJ2-1 | NA | TRBV19
ASSQALVATDTQY | TRBJ2-3 | NA | TRBV4-3
ASSSWENYGYT | TRBJ1-2 | NA | TRBV5-1
ASSMGRYSYEQY | TRBJ2-7 | NA | TRBV7-6
ASSLKGGTPNEQF | TRBJ2-1 | NA | TRBV7-8
ASSQSGVTYNEQF | TRBJ2-1 | NA | TRBV4-3
SALRDRPSGANVLT | TRBJ2-6 | TRBD1 | TRBV20-1
ASSFRQGNTEAF | TRBJ1-1 | TRBD1 | TRBV7-9
ASSLLGRGLQETQY | TRBJ2-5 | NA | TRBV7-2
ASSFAGRIYEQY | TRBJ2-7 | NA | TRBV5-4
SASGRGPYNEQF | TRBJ2-1 | NA | TRBV20-1
ASSEPGVGRGEKLF | TRBJ1-4 | NA | TRBV7-9
ASSLRPGEFDNEQF | TRBJ2-1 | NA | TRBV7-3
ASSRFGTDYYGYT | TRBJ1-2 | TRBD1 | TRBV6-2/TRBV6-3
ASSDPLSSADTQY | TRBJ2-3 | NA | TRBV12-3/TRBV12-4